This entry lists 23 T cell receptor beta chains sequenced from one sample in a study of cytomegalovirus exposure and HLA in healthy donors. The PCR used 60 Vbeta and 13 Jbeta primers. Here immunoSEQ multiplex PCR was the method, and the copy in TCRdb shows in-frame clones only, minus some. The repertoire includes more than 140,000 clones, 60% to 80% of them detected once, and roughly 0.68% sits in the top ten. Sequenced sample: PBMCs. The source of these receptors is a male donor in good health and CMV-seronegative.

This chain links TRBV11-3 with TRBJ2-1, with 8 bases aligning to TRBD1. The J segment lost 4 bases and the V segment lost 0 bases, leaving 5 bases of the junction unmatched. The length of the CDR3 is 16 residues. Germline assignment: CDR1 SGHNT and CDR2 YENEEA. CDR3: CASSLDYRTGYNEQFF. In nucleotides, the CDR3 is TGTGCCAGCAGCTTAGATTACCGGACAGGGTACAATGAGCAGTTCTTC.

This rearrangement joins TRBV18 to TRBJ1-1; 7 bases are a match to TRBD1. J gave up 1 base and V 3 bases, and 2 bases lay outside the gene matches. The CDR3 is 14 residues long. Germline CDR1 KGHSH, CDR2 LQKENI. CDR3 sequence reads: CASSPDRQNTEAFF. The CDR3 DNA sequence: TGTGCCAGCTCACCGGACAGGCAGAACACTGAAGCTTTCTTT.

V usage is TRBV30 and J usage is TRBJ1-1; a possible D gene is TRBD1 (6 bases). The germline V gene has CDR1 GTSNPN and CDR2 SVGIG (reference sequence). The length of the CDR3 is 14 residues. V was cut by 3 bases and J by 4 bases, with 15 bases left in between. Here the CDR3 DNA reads TGTGCCTGGAGCGAAACAGGGTTAGGCACTGAAGCTTTCTTT. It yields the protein CAWSETGLGTEAFF.

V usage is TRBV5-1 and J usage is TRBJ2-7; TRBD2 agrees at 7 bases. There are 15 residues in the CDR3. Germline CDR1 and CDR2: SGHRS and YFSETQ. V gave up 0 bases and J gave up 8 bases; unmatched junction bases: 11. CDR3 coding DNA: TGCGCCAGCAGCTTGGAGGGAGGGGCCAGTTTCAAGCAGTACTTC. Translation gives CASSLEGGASFKQYF.

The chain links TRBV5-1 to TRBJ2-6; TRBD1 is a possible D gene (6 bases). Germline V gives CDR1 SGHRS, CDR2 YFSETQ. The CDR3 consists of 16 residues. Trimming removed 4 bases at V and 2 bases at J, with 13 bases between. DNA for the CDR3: TGCGCCAGCAGCATTAAAGCAGGGGCTGGGGCCAACGTCCTGACTTTC. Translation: CASSIKAGAGANVLTF.

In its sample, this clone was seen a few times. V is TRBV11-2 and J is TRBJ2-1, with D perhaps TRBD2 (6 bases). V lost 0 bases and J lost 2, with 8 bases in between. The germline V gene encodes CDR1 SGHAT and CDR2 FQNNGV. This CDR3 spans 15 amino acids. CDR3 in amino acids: CASSLDGGPYNEQFF. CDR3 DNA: TGTGCCAGCAGCTTAGACGGGGGACCCTACAATGAGCAGTTCTTC.

CDR3 sequence: CASSPRTSGGRETQYF. The DNA for the CDR3 is TGTGCCAGCAGCCCACGGACTAGCGGGGGGCGGGAGACCCAGTACTTC. This sequence joins TRBV7-9 and TRBJ2-5; 14 bases agree with TRBD2. V lost 5 bases to trimming and J lost 5 bases; unmatched junction nucleotides: 7. Germline V gene lookup returns CDR1 SEHNR and CDR2 FQNEAQ (reference sequence). The CDR3 spans 16 residues.

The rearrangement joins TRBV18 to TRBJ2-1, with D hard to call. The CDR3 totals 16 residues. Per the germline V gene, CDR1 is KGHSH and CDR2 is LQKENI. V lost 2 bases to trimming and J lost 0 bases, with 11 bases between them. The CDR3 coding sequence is TGTGCCAGCTCACCAGACCAACAGAGCTCCTACAATGAGCAGTTCTTC. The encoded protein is CASSPDQQSSYNEQFF.

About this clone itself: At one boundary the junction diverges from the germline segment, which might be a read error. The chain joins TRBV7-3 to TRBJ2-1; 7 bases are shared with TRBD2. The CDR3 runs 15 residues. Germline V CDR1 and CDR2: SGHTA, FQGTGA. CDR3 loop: CSSSLTGGGRNEQFF. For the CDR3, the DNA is TGTTCCAGCAGCTTAACTGGGGGAGGGCGGAATGAGCAGTTCTTC.

The CDR3 region is CATSRDRQGGSQPQHF. In DNA, the CDR3 is TGTGCCACCAGCAGAGATCGACAGGGGGGAAGTCAGCCCCAGCATTTT. The V call is TRBV15, the J call TRBJ1-5; TRBD1 matches at 9 bases. The CDR3 runs 16 residues. The V gene end was trimmed by 0 bases and the J gene end by 6 bases; junction bases not matched to a gene: 6. Germline assignment: CDR1 LNHNV and CDR2 YYDKDF (reference sequence).

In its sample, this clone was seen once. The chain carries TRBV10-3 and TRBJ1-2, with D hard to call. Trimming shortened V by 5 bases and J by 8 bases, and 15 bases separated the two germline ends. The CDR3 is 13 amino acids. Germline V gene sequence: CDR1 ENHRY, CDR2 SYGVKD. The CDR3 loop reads CAISSRGEEGYTF. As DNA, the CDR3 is TGTGCCATCAGTTCAAGAGGAGAGGAGGGCTACACCTTC.

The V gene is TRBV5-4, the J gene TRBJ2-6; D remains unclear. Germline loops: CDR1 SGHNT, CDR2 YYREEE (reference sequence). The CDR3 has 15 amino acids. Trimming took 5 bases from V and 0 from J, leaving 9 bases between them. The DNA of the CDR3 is TGTGCCAGCAGTCAGGATCCCTCTGGGGCCAACGTCCTGACTTTC. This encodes CASSQDPSGANVLTF.

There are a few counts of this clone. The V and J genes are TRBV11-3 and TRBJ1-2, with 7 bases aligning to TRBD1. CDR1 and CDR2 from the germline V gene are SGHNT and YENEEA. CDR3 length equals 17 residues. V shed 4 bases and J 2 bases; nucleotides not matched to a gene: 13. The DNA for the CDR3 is TGTGCCAGCAGCTCACCGCGGGACAGCAAGGGGAACTATGGCTACACCTTC. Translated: CASSSPRDSKGNYGYTF.

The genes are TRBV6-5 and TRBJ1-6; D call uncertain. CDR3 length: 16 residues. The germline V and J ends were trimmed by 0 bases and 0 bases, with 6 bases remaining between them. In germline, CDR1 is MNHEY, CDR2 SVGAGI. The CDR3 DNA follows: TGTGCCAGCAGTTACTCGTCTTTCTCCTATAATTCACCCCTCCACTTT. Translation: CASSYSSFSYNSPLHF.

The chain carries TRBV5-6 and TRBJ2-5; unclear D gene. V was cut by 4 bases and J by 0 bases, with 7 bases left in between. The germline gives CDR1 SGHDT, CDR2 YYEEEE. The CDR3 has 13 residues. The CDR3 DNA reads TGTGCCAGCAGCGAGGTGAACCAAGAGACCCAGTACTTC. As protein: CASSEVNQETQYF.

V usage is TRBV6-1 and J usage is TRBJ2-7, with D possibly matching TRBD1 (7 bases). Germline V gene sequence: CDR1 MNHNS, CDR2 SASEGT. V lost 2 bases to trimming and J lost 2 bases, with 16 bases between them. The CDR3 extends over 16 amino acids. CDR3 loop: CASSEWRGQGAYEQYF. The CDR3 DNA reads TGTGCCAGCAGTGAATGGAGGGGGCAGGGGGCCTACGAGCAGTACTTC.

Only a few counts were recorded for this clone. CDR3 DNA: TGTGCCAGCAGCTTGGCCATAGGGGCCATGGGCTACACCTTC. Protein: CASSLAIGAMGYTF. This chain joins TRBV5-4 and TRBJ1-2; possible D gene TRBD1, 5 bases. Germline CDR1 is SGHNT and CDR2 is YYREEE (reference sequence). CDR3 length equals 14 residues. V dropped 0 bases and J dropped 8 bases, with 14 bases sitting between them.

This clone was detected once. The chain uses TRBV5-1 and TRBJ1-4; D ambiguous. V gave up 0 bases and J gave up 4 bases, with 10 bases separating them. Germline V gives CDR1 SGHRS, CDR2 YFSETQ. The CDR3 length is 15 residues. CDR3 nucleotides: TGCGCCAGCAGCTTGGCCGGACTGAGTAATGAAAAACTGTTTTTT. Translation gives CASSLAGLSNEKLFF. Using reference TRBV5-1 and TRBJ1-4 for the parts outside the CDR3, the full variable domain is KAGVTQTPRYLIKTRGQQVTLSCSPISGHRSVSWYQQTPGQGLQFLFEYFSETQRNKGNFPGRFSGRQFSNSRSEMNVSTLELGDSALYLCASSLAGLSNEKLFFGSGTQLSVL.

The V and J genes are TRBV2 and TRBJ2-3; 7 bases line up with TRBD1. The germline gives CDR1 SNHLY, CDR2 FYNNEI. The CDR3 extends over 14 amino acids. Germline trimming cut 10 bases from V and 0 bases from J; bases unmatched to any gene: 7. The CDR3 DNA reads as TGTGCCACTAGAGGGACAGCTAGCACAGATACGCAGTATTTT. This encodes CATRGTASTDTQYF.

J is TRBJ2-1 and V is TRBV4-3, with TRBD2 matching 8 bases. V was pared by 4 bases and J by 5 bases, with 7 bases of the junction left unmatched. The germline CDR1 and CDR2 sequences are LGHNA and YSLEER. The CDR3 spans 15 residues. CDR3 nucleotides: TGCGCCAGCAGCCGCTCGCTAGCGGGTAACAATGAGCAGTTCTTC. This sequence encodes CASSRSLAGNNEQFF.

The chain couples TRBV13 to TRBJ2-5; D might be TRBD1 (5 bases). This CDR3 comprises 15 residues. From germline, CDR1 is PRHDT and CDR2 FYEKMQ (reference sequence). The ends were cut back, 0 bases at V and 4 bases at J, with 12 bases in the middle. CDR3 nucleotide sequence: TGTGCCAGCAGCTTAGGGGCAGGGTTTGGAGAGACCCAGTACTTC. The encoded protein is CASSLGAGFGETQYF.

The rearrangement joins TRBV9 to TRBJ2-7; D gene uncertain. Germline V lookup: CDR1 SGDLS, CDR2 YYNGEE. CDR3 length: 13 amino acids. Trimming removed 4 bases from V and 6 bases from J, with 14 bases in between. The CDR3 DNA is TGTGCCAGCAGCCCCTTCGGCGGCGCCGAGCAGTACTTC. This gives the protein CASSPFGGAEQYF.

The CDR3 DNA follows: TGTGCCATCAGTTCCTCCTCCTACGAGCAGTACTTC. Translating it yields CAISSSSYEQYF. The rearrangement links TRBV10-3 to TRBJ2-7; the D is unclear. V was trimmed by 5 bases and J by 0 bases, leaving 5 bases between them. CDR1 is ENHRY, CDR2 SYGVKD, per germline. CDR3 length: 12 amino acids.